The rows below give T cell receptor beta chains drawn from one sample of a study of blood T cell repertoires in COVID-19. Sequencing used immunoSEQ multiplex PCR; TCRdb keeps in-frame clones, though not all of them. The table shows about 220,000 clones, with about 80% occurring only once. The sequenced sample consisted of peripheral blood. These receptors all stem from a woman aged 55 to 70 with acute or convalescent COVID-19. The CDR3 runs from the conserved cysteine through the conserved F or W. Fields, in order: V gene, J gene, CDR3 protein.

>TRBV7-8|TRBJ2-1
CASSLGVRVRHQYNEQFF
>TRBV3-1/TRBV3-2|TRBJ1-1
CASSLGTGGRMNTEAFF
>TRBV3-1/TRBV3-2|TRBJ1-6
CASSQIITRESPLHF
>TRBV5-1|TRBJ2-1
CASSSGQGGEQFF
>TRBV4-2|TRBJ2-2
CASSQVGGGPNTGELFF
>TRBV30|TRBJ2-2
CAAGAGQTGELFF
>TRBV5-1|TRBJ1-4
CASSTGATTNEKLFF
>TRBV6-2/TRBV6-3|TRBJ2-2
CASSYSGLAGGPHTGELFF
>TRBV18|TRBJ1-4
CASSPRDKINEKLFF
>TRBV7-9|TRBJ2-5
CASSPRGGAASQETQYF
>TRBV11-1|TRBJ2-1
CASSLARDRGVGEQFF
>TRBV19|TRBJ2-5
CASSMGQGAPQETQYF
>TRBV28|TRBJ1-2
CASSSRDRARGYTF
>TRBV7-5|TRBJ1-1
CAGNRDMNTEAFF
>TRBV11-2|TRBJ2-3
CASSSRQTDTQYF
>TRBV7-2|TRBJ2-7
CASSFQTGGYEQYF
>TRBV30|TRBJ1-2
CAWRITGGAYGYTF